This TCR beta chain was retrieved from a study of CD8+CD57+ T cells in acquired aplastic anemia. Background on the study: Recorded DNA amounts for sorted CD4+ and CD8+ cells had an average of around 3.5 ug. The study's findings and limits: Patients had roughly 31 CD8+ CDR3 sequences in common with controls (the shared set).

V was clipped by 4 bases and J by 4 bases, with 16 bases between them. CDR3 length: 15 residues. Germline loops: CDR1 SGHNT, CDR2 YENEEA. Genomic DNA templated the TCR beta VDJ and CDR3 profiling. Each CDR3 protein is one row after TCRdb ran MiXCR on the reads. The table lists approximately 250,000 distinct CDR3 sequences, 65% to 90% of them singletons. The patients chosen for sequencing had shown expansion of CD8+CD57+ cells (detected by flow cytometry). Patients, without exception, had severe acquired aplastic anemia. The study sampled blood from patients who had received no therapy. To note about this clonotype: The antigen remains unidentified.

Sequences were obtained from sorted CD4+, CD8+, or CD8+CD57+ T cells (not recorded which) from PBMCs. The chain links TRBV11-3 to TRBJ2-5; possibly TRBD1 or TRBD2 for D (7 bases each). The TCR comes from a human donor with aplastic anemia. CDR3 sequence reads: CASSSGGRGGETQYF. CDR3 nucleotide sequence: TGTGCCAGCAGCTCTGGGGGCAGGGGGGGAGAGACCCAGTACTTC.